This passage covers 28 T cell receptor beta chains from one sample sequenced in a study of memory CD4+ T cells and cytomegalovirus serostatus. Single viable CD3+CD4+CD8-CD45RO+ cells were sorted as the memory CD4+ T cells. Measured with immunoSEQ multiplex PCR; TCRdb has only the in-frame clones, and not every one. This table holds approximately 40,000 clones, approximately 80% found once. Sequenced input: memory CD4+ T cells from blood. These receptors all come from an adult in good health and CMV-seronegative.

V and J are TRBV6-5 and TRBJ2-2; TRBD1 matches at 10 bases. CDR3 size: 15 residues. CDR1 MNHEY and CDR2 SVGAGI come from the germline V gene. With 5 bases clipped from V and 5 bases from J, the junction kept 5 bases outside the gene matches. The CDR3 is CASSARTGGTGELFF. The CDR3 DNA follows: TGTGCCAGCAGTGCACGGACAGGGGGGACCGGGGAGCTGTTTTTT.

The V gene is TRBV28, the J gene TRBJ1-2; 7 positions match TRBD1. Trimming cost V 0 bases and J 5 bases; bases outside gene matches: 9. Germline values: CDR1 MDHEN, CDR2 SYDVKM. The CDR3 totals 16 residues. The CDR3 DNA sequence: TGTGCCAGCAGTTTATGGGGACAGATCCTCCCGTATGGCTACACCTTC. Its protein product is CASSLWGQILPYGYTF.

The V and J genes are TRBV7-2 and TRBJ2-1, with 13 bases that match TRBD2. The V and J ends lost 4 bases and 4 bases, in that order; junction bases with no gene match: 4. Germline-derived CDR1 and CDR2 are SGHTA and FQGNSA. CDR3 length equals 16 residues. In nucleotides, the CDR3 is TGTGCCAGCAGCTCGATGGGACTAGCGGGGTACAATGAGCAGTTCTTC. It translates to CASSSMGLAGYNEQFF.

The V gene is TRBV6-5, the J gene TRBJ2-7, with D possibly being TRBD2 (6 bases). Germline V gives CDR1 MNHEY, CDR2 SVGAGI. The CDR3 length is 16 residues. The germline V and J ends were trimmed by 0 bases and 2 bases, with 14 bases remaining between them. The DNA for the CDR3 is TGTGCCAGCAGTTACTCGAGCGTCGGACTAACCTACGAGCAGTACTTC. Protein: CASSYSSVGLTYEQYF.

The CDR3 reads CASSLGGLGRDREQYF. In nucleotides, the CDR3 is TGTGCCAGCAGCTTAGGAGGGTTGGGGCGGGACCGCGAGCAGTACTTC. The rearrangement links TRBV7-2 to TRBJ2-7; possible D gene TRBD2, 6 bases. The germline gives CDR1 SGHTA, CDR2 FQGNSA. This CDR3 comprises 16 residues. Trimming took 1 base from V and 6 from J, leaving 19 bases between them. The full variable domain, its missing parts supplied by reference TRBV7-2 and TRBJ2-7, is GAGVSQSPSNKVTEKGKDVELRCDPISGHTALYWYRQSLGQGLEFLIYFQGNSAPDKSGLPSDRFSAERTGGSVSTLTIQRTQQEDSAVYLCASSLGGLGRDREQYFGPGTRLTVT.

The chain uses TRBV28 and TRBJ2-7, with D possibly matching TRBD1 (5 bases). Germline values: CDR1 MDHEN, CDR2 SYDVKM. V lost 3 bases and J lost 2, with 14 bases in between. The CDR3 runs to 15 residues. CDR3 region: CASSLLSGRAYEQYF. CDR3 in DNA: TGTGCCAGCAGTTTGCTCTCGGGCAGGGCCTACGAGCAGTACTTC.

The chain is built from TRBV7-2 and TRBJ2-7, with D unclear. The CDR3 spans 13 residues. With 0 bases removed from V and 7 bases from J, the gap between germline ends came to 10 bases. From germline, CDR1 is SGHTA and CDR2 FQGNSA. The CDR3 loop reads CASSLALGREQYF. CDR3 bases: TGTGCCAGCAGCTTAGCGCTTGGGCGGGAGCAGTACTTC. Full variable domain (missing parts from reference TRBV7-2 and TRBJ2-7): GAGVSQSPSNKVTEKGKDVELRCDPISGHTALYWYRQSLGQGLEFLIYFQGNSAPDKSGLPSDRFSAERTGGSVSTLTIQRTQQEDSAVYLCASSLALGREQYFGPGTRLTVT.

This clone has more than one count but fewer than ten. CDR3 nucleotides: TGTGCCAGCAGCTTAAACGGTAGGAGGACGGACGAAGCTTTCTTT. Its protein is CASSLNGRRTDEAFF. The chain employs TRBV7-3 and TRBJ1-1, with no clear D. Germline CDR1 SGHTA, CDR2 FQGTGA. The CDR3 length is 15 residues. V was clipped by 1 base and J by 8 bases, with 17 bases between them.

This clone was seen just once. For the CDR3, the DNA is TGTGCCAGCAGCCAATGGACTAGCGGACAAGAGACCCAGTACTTC. It codes for CASSQWTSGQETQYF. The rearrangement uses TRBV5-4 and TRBJ2-5; 10 nucleotides match TRBD2. This CDR3 is 15 amino acids long. V lost 4 bases to trimming and J lost 2 bases; unmatched junction nucleotides: 5. CDR1 SGHNT and CDR2 YYREEE come from the germline V gene (reference sequence).

This clone was seen only once. This sequence joins TRBV5-4 and TRBJ1-1; D unclear. This CDR3 region has 14 residues. V lost 4 bases to trimming and J lost 1 base, with 11 bases between them. The germline CDR1 and CDR2 sequences are SGHNT and YYREEE (reference sequence). CDR3 residues: CASSRNSKNTEAFF. The CDR3 nucleotides are TGTGCCAGCAGCCGGAACTCCAAGAACACTGAAGCTTTCTTT.

This rearrangement joins TRBV7-2 to TRBJ1-1; TRBD1 might be the D (5 bases). The germline CDR1 and CDR2 sequences are SGHTA and FQGNSA. The CDR3 contains 15 residues. Trimming cost V 5 bases and J 11 bases, with 24 bases left between them. The CDR3 DNA follows: TGTGCCAGCAGCCCCCCCCGGGGACCTACAATAAGGGCTTTCTTT. This encodes CASSPPRGPTIRAFF.

The chain joins TRBV7-8 to TRBJ1-2; the D gene is possibly TRBD1 (6 bases). The CDR3 is 15 amino acids. The germline V and J ends were trimmed by 4 bases and 2 bases, with 14 bases remaining between them. Germline values: CDR1 SGHVS, CDR2 FQNEAQ. CDR3 bases: TGTGCCAGCAGCTACGGGACTCAGGGGAACTATGGCTACACCTTC. This gives the protein CASSYGTQGNYGYTF.

V is TRBV2 and J is TRBJ2-7; the D is unclear. CDR3 size: 12 residues. Trimming left V 7 bases short and J 2 bases short, with 9 bases between. Germline assignment: CDR1 SNHLY and CDR2 FYNNEI. The CDR3 nucleotides read TGTGCCAGCAATAGGGCAGCCTACGAGCAGTACTTC. Its translation is CASNRAAYEQYF.

The chain uses TRBV7-9 and TRBJ2-2; 9 nucleotides line up with TRBD1. Germline V gene lookup returns CDR1 SEHNR and CDR2 FQNEAQ (reference sequence). The CDR3 loop spans 12 amino acids. J gave up 14 bases and V 1 base, and 2 bases lay outside the gene matches. The CDR3 region has the DNA TGTGCCAGCAGCTTAGAGGGACAGGGCCTGTTTTTT. Protein: CASSLEGQGLFF.

This clone is categorized as medium-sized (0.01 to 0.1%). DNA of the CDR3: TGTGCCAGCAGCCCGATCGGTGGGACTGAAGCTTTCTTT. Translated: CASSPIGGTEAFF. The chain links TRBV2 to TRBJ1-1; D uncertain. Germline CDR1 is SNHLY and CDR2 is FYNNEI. Trimming left V 6 bases short and J 5 bases short, with 13 bases between. The CDR3 has 13 amino acids.

The V and J genes are TRBV5-1 and TRBJ2-5, with D hard to call. This CDR3 spans 13 amino acids. Germline-derived CDR1 and CDR2 are SGHRS and YFSETQ. V lost 3 bases and J lost 1, with 7 bases in between. The CDR3 DNA reads TGCGCCAGCAGCTCTGGCCTCCAAGAGACCCAGTACTTC. This translates into CASSSGLQETQYF.

The chain is built from TRBV15 and TRBJ1-2; 7 nucleotides match TRBD1. The length of the CDR3 is 18 residues. With 0 bases clipped from V and 3 bases from J, the junction kept 13 bases outside the gene matches. CDR1 LNHNV and CDR2 YYDKDF come from the germline V gene (reference sequence). CDR3 coding DNA: TGTGCCACCAGCAGAGATACCCCGATTCGGGGACAGCACTATGGCTACACCTTC. It codes for CATSRDTPIRGQHYGYTF.

The rearrangement uses TRBV6-6 and TRBJ2-7; 9 bases match TRBD2. Per germline, CDR1 MNHNY and CDR2 SVGAGI (reference sequence). The CDR3 runs to 14 residues. J gave up 2 bases and V 5 bases, and 4 bases lay outside the gene matches. CDR3: CASSRTSDAYEQYF. For the CDR3, the DNA is TGTGCCAGCAGTCGGACTAGCGATGCCTACGAGCAGTACTTC.

V usage is TRBV5-6 and J usage is TRBJ1-1; D is possibly TRBD1 (5 bases). The germline V gene encodes CDR1 SGHDT and CDR2 YYEEEE. The CDR3 extends over 15 amino acids. V lost 0 bases and J 6 bases, leaving 15 bases between the germline ends. CDR3 DNA sequence: TGTGCCAGCAGCTTGGATGGGTACAGGTCGGCTGAAGCTTTCTTT. Translation: CASSLDGYRSAEAFF.

The genes are TRBV5-6 and TRBJ2-2; D not certain. Germline assignment: CDR1 SGHDT and CDR2 YYEEEE. The CDR3 has 16 amino acids. Trimming pared 4 bases from V and 5 bases from J, leaving 18 bases between. The CDR3 loop reads CASSAGRPLWTGELFF. The CDR3 nucleotides read TGTGCCAGCAGCGCCGGTCGTCCCCTGTGGACCGGGGAGCTGTTTTTT.

The CDR3 DNA sequence: TGTGCCAGCAGCCGGAAATGGAATTCTAATGAAAAACTGTTTTTT. It is translated as CASSRKWNSNEKLFF. The genes are TRBV5-5 and TRBJ1-4; no definite D call. Germline V gives CDR1 SGHKS, CDR2 YYEKEE (reference sequence). The CDR3 is 15 amino acids. Between the trimmed V and J ends, which lost 4 bases and 3 bases, there was a span of 13 bases.

This chain links TRBV5-4 with TRBJ2-7; 9 bases map to TRBD2. CDR1 SGHNT and CDR2 YYREEE come from the germline V gene (reference sequence). The ends lost 0 bases at V and 6 bases at J; junction bases unmatched: 1. The CDR3 sequence is 13 residues long. DNA for the CDR3: TGTGCCAGCAGCTTGGTTAGCGGGGGCGAGCAGTACTTC. This translates into CASSLVSGGEQYF.

This clone was observed a handful of times. The rearrangement uses TRBV29-1 and TRBJ2-2; 7 nucleotides match TRBD2. V lost 1 base and J lost 1; bases outside the gene matches: 3. CDR3 size: 15 residues. The germline gives CDR1 SQVTM, CDR2 ANQGSEA. CDR3 DNA: TGCAGCGTTGAAGGAGCTAGCGGGAACACCGGGGAGCTGTTTTTT. This gives the protein CSVEGASGNTGELFF.

The V and J genes are TRBV2 and TRBJ2-7; 12 positions agree with TRBD1. The CDR3 has 15 residues. The germline V gene encodes CDR1 SNHLY and CDR2 FYNNEI. The ends lost 3 bases at V and 3 bases at J; junction bases unmatched: 3. CDR3 residues: CASSEGQGANYEQYF. The CDR3 DNA follows: TGTGCCAGCAGTGAGGGACAGGGGGCTAACTACGAGCAGTACTTC. Full variable domain (outside the CDR3, taken from reference TRBV2 and TRBJ2-7): EPEVTQTPSHQVTQMGQEVILRCVPISNHLYFYWYRQILGQKVEFLVSFYNNEISEKSEIFDDQFSVERPDGSNFTLKIRSTKLEDSAMYFCASSEGQGANYEQYFGPGTRLTVT.

The chain has TRBV28 and TRBJ2-1; TRBD2 agrees at 16 bases. V shed 6 bases, J shed 1 base, and the junction held 12 bases outside the gene matches. The CDR3 spans 20 residues. Germline V gives CDR1 MDHEN, CDR2 SYDVKM. The CDR3 protein is CASSRQPGLAGGGSYNEQFF. The CDR3 nucleotides read TGTGCCAGCAGCCGACAACCGGGACTAGCGGGAGGGGGATCCTACAATGAGCAGTTCTTC. The complete variable domain, with remaining parts taken from reference TRBV28 and TRBJ2-1, reads DVKVTQSSRYLVKRTGEKVFLECVQDMDHENMFWYRQDPGLGLRLIYFSYDVKMKEKGDIPEGYSVSREKKERFSLILESASTNQTSMYLCASSRQPGLAGGGSYNEQFFGPGTRLTVL.

This clone was counted only a few times. V gene TRBV5-4 combines with J gene TRBJ1-2; D call uncertain. This CDR3 spans 14 amino acids. V lost 1 base and J 8 bases, leaving 15 bases between the germline ends. Germline lookup yields CDR1 SGHNT and CDR2 YYREEE (reference sequence). The CDR3, as DNA: TGTGCCAGCAGCTTGCGTGTGGGCACCAGGGGCTACACCTTC. Encoded protein: CASSLRVGTRGYTF.

The chain employs TRBV5-1 and TRBJ2-7; 8 bases align to TRBD1. From germline, CDR1 is SGHRS and CDR2 YFSETQ. This CDR3 is 18 amino acids long. V was clipped by 0 bases and J by 5 bases; unmatched bases: 16. The CDR3 DNA reads as TGCGCCAGCAGCTTGGCCGGTAAGAGGACAGGGAAATATGACGAGCAGTACTTC. This sequence encodes CASSLAGKRTGKYDEQYF. The variable domain in full, with the rest retrieved from reference TRBV5-1 and TRBJ2-7, is KAGVTQTPRYLIKTRGQQVTLSCSPISGHRSVSWYQQTPGQGLQFLFEYFSETQRNKGNFPGRFSGRQFSNSRSEMNVSTLELGDSALYLCASSLAGKRTGKYDEQYFGPGTRLTVT.

The chain recombines TRBV13 with TRBJ2-7, with TRBD1 as a possible D gene (6 bases). The CDR3 is 14 residues long. Germline V CDR1 and CDR2: PRHDT, FYEKMQ (reference sequence). V lost 5 bases and J 4 bases, leaving 15 bases between the germline ends. This chain's CDR3 is CASSQMTGPYEQYF. CDR3 sequence (DNA): TGTGCCAGCAGCCAGATGACAGGACCTTACGAGCAGTACTTC.